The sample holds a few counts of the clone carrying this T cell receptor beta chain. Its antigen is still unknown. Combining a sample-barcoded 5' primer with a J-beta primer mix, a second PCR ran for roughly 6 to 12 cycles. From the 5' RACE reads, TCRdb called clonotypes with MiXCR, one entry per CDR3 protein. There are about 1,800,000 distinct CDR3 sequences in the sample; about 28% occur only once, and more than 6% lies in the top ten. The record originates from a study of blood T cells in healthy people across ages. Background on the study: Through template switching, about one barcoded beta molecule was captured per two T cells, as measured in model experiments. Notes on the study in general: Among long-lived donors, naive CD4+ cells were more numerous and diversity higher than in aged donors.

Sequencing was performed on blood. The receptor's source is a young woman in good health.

The CDR3 spells CASSGTSGGADEQYF. For the CDR3, the DNA is TGTGCCAGCAGCGGGACTAGCGGGGGGGCGGATGAGCAGTACTTC. V and J are TRBV7-9 and TRBJ2-7; 16 bases map to TRBD2. This CDR3 has 15 residues. Germline V lookup: CDR1 SEHNR, CDR2 FQNEAQ (reference sequence). Losses at the gene ends were 5 bases for V and 7 bases for J; bases not matched to a gene: 5.